This T cell receptor beta chain was obtained from a study of PD-1 blockade in classical Hodgkin lymphoma. With 4 bases removed from V and 0 bases from J, the gap between germline ends came to 15 bases. Germline V gene lookup returns CDR1 MGHRA and CDR2 YSYEKL. The CDR3 contains 16 residues. The time point was: cycle 4 day 1 (C4D1), after more than five weeks of nivolumab. Each patient's relapse followed autologous stem cell transplantation, and brentuximab vedotin exposure varied. The method was immunoSEQ multiplex PCR; TCRdb's version includes in-frame clones alone and lacks a portion of them. The profile covers approximately 39,000 clones, with 70% to 80% appearing a single time and more than 8% taken by the ten largest.

The TCR comes from a human donor with classical Hodgkin lymphoma. The sequences come from peripheral blood mononuclear cells (PBMCs), collected before the fourth cycle of nivolumab. This chain joins TRBV4-1 and TRBJ1-1, with D possibly matching TRBD1 (6 bases). The CDR3 DNA sequence: TGCGCCAGCAGCCGGACCGGAACAGGGTTGAACACTGAAGCTTTCTTT. As protein: CASSRTGTGLNTEAFF.